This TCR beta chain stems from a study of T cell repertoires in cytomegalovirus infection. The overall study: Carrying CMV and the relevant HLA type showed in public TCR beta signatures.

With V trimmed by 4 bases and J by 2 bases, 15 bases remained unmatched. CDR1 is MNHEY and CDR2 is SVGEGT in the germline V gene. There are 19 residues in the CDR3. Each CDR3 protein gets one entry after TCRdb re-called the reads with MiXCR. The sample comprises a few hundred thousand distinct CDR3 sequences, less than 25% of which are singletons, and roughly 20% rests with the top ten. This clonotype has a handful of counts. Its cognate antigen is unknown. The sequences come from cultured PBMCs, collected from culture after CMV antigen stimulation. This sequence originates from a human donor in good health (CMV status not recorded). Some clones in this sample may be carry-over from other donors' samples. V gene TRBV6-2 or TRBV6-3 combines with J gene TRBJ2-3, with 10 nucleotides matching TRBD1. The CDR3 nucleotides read TGTGCCAGCAGTTTCCTCCTAAGGGGACAGGGGAGGCACACAGATACGCAGTATTTT. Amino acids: CASSFLLRGQGRHTDTQYF.